One T cell receptor (beta chain) is described in this entry. Its antigen is currently not known. Base qualities are missing; no much larger clone stands one base away. No treatment had been received by any patient before thyroid surgery. Patient clinical samples collected from about 2011 to 2018 were retrospectively analysed using T-cell receptor beta sequencing. The data originate from a study of metastatic and nonmetastatic thyroid tumors (TCRdb year 2020). For the wider study: The researchers compared repertoires between peripheral blood samples and tumor or nodule tissue samples from patients with malignant or benign thyroid disease. Results and caveats for the whole study, not just this receptor: TCR beta diversity was reported as significantly higher in malignant tumors than in benign nodules, in both blood and tumor samples.

Library prep was done by PCR. Sequencing instrument: Illumina HiSeq 4000. High-throughput sequencing was used to profile the CDR3 region of the TCR beta-chain in every patient. As for the original processing: CDR3 differences across clinicopathological groups were used to build a classifier for discriminating distant-metastatic papillary thyroid cancer patients. To measure repertoire diversity the researchers used the Shannon index, while the Morisita-Horn index served to gauge how similar the tumor and blood repertoires were. The raw public reads went through TCRdb reprocessing: fastp at Q25, MiXCR clone calling, in-frame beta chains kept. The V and J calls shown here were made by TCRdb, not taken from the authors' results. The sample yields over 30,000 clones; roughly 33% were counted once. The ten largest clones add up to 15% to 20% of the sample. The CDR3 goes from the cysteine to the phenylalanine over 15 residues. This entry keeps only the CDR3 DNA: 45 bases, framed from base 1. At the junction V is shortened by 4 bases and J by 1 base; bases outside the gene matches: 4. According to the germline V gene, CDR1 reads MGHRA and CDR2 reads YSYEKL.

The sequence is built from TRBV4-1 and TRBJ2-3, and TRBD1 aligns with 8 junction nucleotides. The source is a female donor with papillary thyroid cancer or a benign thyroid nodule (not recorded which). Some clones in this sample may be carry-over from other donors' samples. Specimen: tumor tissue. The nucleotide sequence reads as follows: TGCGCCAGCAGCCCGTCGGGACAGGGCACAGATACGCAGTATTTT. Translated, it reads CASSPSGQGTDTQYF.